A selection of T cell receptor beta chains follows, all from one sample in a study of blood T cells in healthy people across ages. Via MiXCR, TCRdb re-called the 5' RACE reads, giving one row per CDR3 protein. The data hold roughly 1,700,000 distinct CDR3 sequences, with over 25% observed a single time. The sequencing sample was made of blood. Receptor source: a woman younger than 45 in good health. CDR3s include the opening cysteine and the closing phenylalanine or tryptophan. The order of the fields is V gene, D gene, J gene, clone size, CDR3 protein, CDR3 DNA. D genes are given only for firm matches. Part of the rows lack a size; the others show once, few, many or a class for expanded clones.

v_gene: TRBV29-1; d_gene: -; j_gene: TRBJ1-2; abundance: few; CDR3aa: CSVGDGGTNYGYTF; CDR3nt: TGCAGCGTGGGGGACGGAGGCACTAACTATGGCTACACCTTC
v_gene: TRBV7-9; d_gene: -; j_gene: TRBJ1-1; abundance: -; CDR3aa: CASRKGNSEAFF; CDR3nt: TGTGCCAGCAGAAAAGGAAACAGTGAAGCTTTCTTT
v_gene: TRBV5-5; d_gene: -; j_gene: TRBJ2-1; abundance: -; CDR3aa: CASSLAPYTGVGGYNEQFF; CDR3nt: TGTGCCAGCAGCTTGGCCCCCTATACCGGGGTGGGGGGTTACAATGAGCAGTTCTTC
v_gene: TRBV6-6; d_gene: -; j_gene: TRBJ2-3; abundance: -; CDR3aa: CASSVRDFTDTQYF; CDR3nt: TGTGCCAGCAGTGTGAGGGACTTCACAGATACGCAGTATTTT
v_gene: TRBV30; d_gene: -; j_gene: TRBJ2-1; abundance: few; CDR3aa: CAWTGKGARYNEQFF; CDR3nt: TGTGCCTGGACCGGGAAAGGGGCGCGCTACAATGAGCAGTTCTTC
v_gene: TRBV11-2; d_gene: -; j_gene: TRBJ2-6; abundance: few; CDR3aa: CASSPRLGGANVLTF; CDR3nt: TGTGCCAGCAGCCCCCGGTTGGGAGGGGCCAACGTCCTGACTTTC
v_gene: TRBV20-1; d_gene: -; j_gene: TRBJ2-5; abundance: -; CDR3aa: CSASTGAQETQYF; CDR3nt: TGCAGTGCATCGACCGGGGCCCAAGAGACCCAGTACTTC
v_gene: TRBV10-2; d_gene: TRBD1; j_gene: TRBJ2-3; abundance: many; CDR3aa: CASSSGQITDTQYF; CDR3nt: TGCGCCAGCAGCTCGGGACAGATCACAGATACGCAGTATTTT
v_gene: TRBV7-9; d_gene: -; j_gene: TRBJ2-3; abundance: -; CDR3aa: CASSPDPRPLGDTQYF; CDR3nt: TGTGCCAGCAGCCCAGACCCGCGACCCCTTGGAGATACGCAGTATTTT
v_gene: TRBV12-3/TRBV12-4; d_gene: -; j_gene: TRBJ2-7; abundance: -; CDR3aa: CASSLGTPASEQYF; CDR3nt: TGTGCCAGCAGTTTAGGGACGCCGGCCTCCGAGCAGTACTTC
v_gene: TRBV27; d_gene: TRBD1; j_gene: TRBJ2-5; abundance: -; CDR3aa: CAEGRQGETQYF; CDR3nt: TGTGCCGAAGGCCGACAGGGGGAGACCCAGTACTTC
v_gene: TRBV5-1; d_gene: TRBD1; j_gene: TRBJ2-7; abundance: many; CDR3aa: CASSWGQPVRYEQYF; CDR3nt: TGCGCCAGCAGCTGGGGACAGCCGGTTCGCTACGAGCAGTACTTC
v_gene: TRBV18; d_gene: -; j_gene: TRBJ2-6; abundance: many; CDR3aa: CASSPGAGANVLTF; CDR3nt: TGTGCCAGCAGCCCCGGAGCGGGGGCCAACGTCCTGACTTTC
v_gene: TRBV30; d_gene: -; j_gene: TRBJ1-5; abundance: -; CDR3aa: CAWSTRAEQPQHF; CDR3nt: TGTGCCTGGAGTACCCGGGCGGAGCAGCCCCAGCATTTT
v_gene: TRBV7-2; d_gene: -; j_gene: TRBJ2-1; abundance: -; CDR3aa: CASSSDRTGCDEQFF; CDR3nt: TGTGCCAGCAGCTCCGACAGGACTGGGTGTGATGAGCAGTTCTTC
v_gene: TRBV12-3/TRBV12-4; d_gene: TRBD2; j_gene: TRBJ2-3; abundance: many; CDR3aa: CASSFTPGLARDTQYF; CDR3nt: TGTGCCAGCAGTTTCACACCGGGACTAGCAAGAGATACGCAGTATTTT
v_gene: TRBV6-1; d_gene: -; j_gene: TRBJ2-7; abundance: -; CDR3aa: CVSIVGLSYEQYF; CDR3nt: TGTGTCAGCATCGTGGGGCTCTCCTACGAGCAGTACTTC